These 25 T cell receptor beta chains share one sample of origin, sequenced in a study of T cells in Graves' hyperthyroidism and ophthalmopathy. RNA transcripts gave rise to amplified TCR beta CDR3 regions. A set of HTBI primers served as the primers for a first-round RT-PCR of the TCR CDR3. MiXCR was run by TCRdb on the multiplex PCR reads, yielding one entry per CDR3 protein. The repertoire holds over 650,000 distinct CDR3 sequences, with roughly 45% as singletons. The sequencing sample was made of peripheral blood or thyroid tissue (not recorded which). The origin of the receptors is an adult man with Graves' disease, either hyperthyroidism or ophthalmopathy (not recorded which).

This clonotype occurred a few times. The chain recombines TRBV20-1 with TRBJ1-2, with 7 bases lining up with TRBD1. The V gene end was trimmed by 2 bases and the J gene end by 7 bases; junction bases not matched to a gene: 13. CDR1 and CDR2 (germline): DFQATT, SNEGSKA (reference sequence). The CDR3 sequence is 15 residues long. The CDR3 DNA follows: TGCAGTGCTAGAACTACAAACAGGGGACCCGCTGGCTACACCTTC. Amino acid sequence: CSARTTNRGPAGYTF.

The gene calls are TRBV7-9 and TRBJ1-1; D unresolved. Trimming removed 5 bases at V and 5 bases at J, with 12 bases between. The CDR3 totals 13 residues. Germline CDR1 is SEHNR and CDR2 is FQNEAQ (reference sequence). CDR3 region: CASSPYQRTEAFF. The CDR3, as DNA: TGTGCCAGCAGCCCATACCAGAGGACTGAAGCTTTCTTT.

On this clonotype itself: Since no conserved phenylalanine or tryptophan closes the CDR3, a read error is the likely cause. The chain joins TRBV7-9 to TRBJ1-6; a weak D match, TRBD1 (5 bases). V was pared by 5 bases and J by 3 bases, with 14 bases between. Per the germline V gene, CDR1 is SEHNR and CDR2 is FQNEAQ (reference sequence). The CDR3 spans 16 residues. The CDR3 sequence is CASSLIGGVYNSPLHL. The CDR3 region has the DNA TGTGCCAGCAGCCTTATCGGGGGAGTCTATAATTCACCCCTCCACCTT.

Of note for this clonotype: A much larger clone lies a single base off, so this may be a read error. The conserved phenylalanine or tryptophan is not found at the CDR3 terminus, so this likely reflects a read error. The J gene is TRBJ1-1, the V gene TRBV19; D is unclear. CDR1 and CDR2 from the germline V gene are LNHDA and SQIVND (reference sequence). The length of the CDR3 is 14 residues. V gave up 8 bases and J gave up 1 base, with 14 bases separating them. The CDR3 region is CASCKGPGNTEAFL. CDR3 in DNA: TGTGCCAGTTGCAAAGGGCCTGGGAACACTGAAGCTTTCCTT.

At least ten counts were recorded for this clonotype. J is TRBJ1-6 and V is TRBV13; D not certain. The CDR3 is made up of 12 amino acids. V shed 6 bases and J shed 10 bases, with 10 bases lying between them. Germline-derived CDR1 and CDR2 are PRHDT and FYEKMQ (reference sequence). CDR3 residues: CASRAKTSPLHF. The CDR3 nucleotides are TGTGCCAGCAGAGCTAAAACGTCACCCCTCCACTTT. Full variable domain (missing parts from reference TRBV13 and TRBJ1-6): AAGVIQSPRHLIKEKRETATLKCYPIPRHDTVYWYQQGPGQDPQFLISFYEKMQSDKGSIPDRFSAQQFSDYHSELNMSSLELGDSALYFCASRAKTSPLHFGNGTRLTVT.

This clonotype was detected a few times. The chain combines TRBV7-2 with TRBJ2-7, with D maybe TRBD2 (6 bases). V was clipped by 3 bases and J by 1 base, with 10 bases between them. CDR3 length: 14 amino acids. Germline assignment: CDR1 SGHTA and CDR2 FQGNSA. The DNA for the CDR3 is TGTGCCAGCAGCTTTTTGGGACTTTCCTACGAGCAGTACTTC. This encodes CASSFLGLSYEQYF. The full variable domain, rest sourced from reference TRBV7-2 and TRBJ2-7, is GAGVSQSPSNKVTEKGKDVELRCDPISGHTALYWYRQSLGQGLEFLIYFQGNSAPDKSGLPSDRFSAERTGGSVSTLTIQRTQQEDSAVYLCASSFLGLSYEQYFGPGTRLTVT.

The CDR3 DNA is TGTGCCCTCTTAGCCTCCGGGGGACATAATTCACCCCTCCACTTT. Translated, it gives CALLASGGHNSPLHF. The J gene is TRBJ1-6, the V gene TRBV7-9; D might be TRBD1 (5 bases). The V gene's germline CDR1 is SEHNR and CDR2 FQNEAQ (reference sequence). Trimming left V 11 bases short and J 5 bases short, with 19 bases between. CDR3 length equals 15 residues.

The rearrangement links TRBV29-1 to TRBJ1-2, with D unclear. This CDR3 comprises 13 residues. From germline, CDR1 is SQVTM and CDR2 ANQGSEA. V was cut by 3 bases and J by 6 bases, with 14 bases left in between. CDR3 DNA: TGCAGCGTTGACACCGGGATGTTTGATGGCTACACCTTC. It is translated as CSVDTGMFDGYTF.

The chain links TRBV2 to TRBJ1-5; no clear D. V lost 5 bases to trimming and J lost 4 bases, with 9 bases between them. Germline V gene sequence: CDR1 SNHLY, CDR2 FYNNEI. This CDR3 spans 13 amino acids. CDR3 region: CASSFWVNQPQHF. CDR3 DNA: TGTGCCAGCAGTTTCTGGGTAAATCAGCCCCAGCATTTT.

On this clonotype itself: This clone may be a read error of a much larger clone one base away. The chain couples TRBV29-1 to TRBJ1-1, with TRBD1 identical over 7 bases. This CDR3 has 14 amino acids. Germline V gene sequence: CDR1 SQVTM, CDR2 ANQGSEA. CDR3 sequence (DNA): TGCAGCGTTGGTAACGGGGGACAGAACACTGAAGTTTTCTTT. This encodes CSVGNGGQNTEVFF.

V and J are TRBV11-1 and TRBJ1-2; TRBD1 matches at 7 bases. The CDR3 covers 14 residues. CDR1 is SGHAT and CDR2 is FQDESV in the germline V gene (reference sequence). J was trimmed by 3 bases and V by 11 bases; bases with no gene match: 12. The CDR3 loop reads CAWSPFTGDYGYTF. The CDR3 coding sequence is TGTGCCTGGAGTCCCTTTACAGGGGACTATGGCTACACCTTC.

CDR3 DNA: TGTGCCAGTAGTGAGCAGGGAGACTACTATGGCTACACCTTC. It specifies CASSEQGDYYGYTF. The rearrangement uses TRBV19 and TRBJ1-2; a weak D match, TRBD1 (5 bases). The germline CDR1 and CDR2 sequences are LNHDA and SQIVND (reference sequence). CDR3 length: 14 amino acids. Deletions cut 5 bases from V and 3 bases from J, with 13 bases between.

V and J are TRBV7-8 and TRBJ1-5; 7 bases are a match to TRBD1. Germline V gene sequence: CDR1 SGHVS, CDR2 FQNEAQ. The CDR3 consists of 15 residues. V lost 5 bases and J lost 2; bases outside the gene matches: 6. DNA of the CDR3: TGTGCCAGCAGCCAAGAAACAGGGGGCAATCAGCCCCAGCATTTT. It yields the protein CASSQETGGNQPQHF.

The chain employs TRBV24-1 and TRBJ2-7; the D call may be TRBD1 or TRBD2 (5 bases each). CDR1 and CDR2 from the germline V gene are KGHDR and SFDVKD. With 4 bases removed from V and 2 bases from J, the gap between germline ends came to 17 bases. The CDR3 has 16 residues. The CDR3 nucleotides are TGTGCCACCAGTGAACCCGGGGACCAGGGACCCTACGAGCAGTACTTC. Translated, it gives CATSEPGDQGPYEQYF.

V and J are TRBV2 and TRBJ1-1; 7 nucleotides agree with TRBD1. Germline trimming cut 4 bases from V and 5 bases from J; bases unmatched to any gene: 10. The V gene's germline CDR1 is SNHLY and CDR2 FYNNEI. The CDR3 is 15 residues long. The CDR3 nucleotides are TGTGCCAGCAGTGCGGGTCGACAGGGAAGGACTGAAGCTTTCTTT. Its protein product is CASSAGRQGRTEAFF.

For this clonotype: With a much larger clone just one base away, this may be a read error. V is TRBV2 and J is TRBJ2-5; 8 nucleotides line up with TRBD1. This CDR3 has 14 amino acids. V shed 5 bases, J shed 2 bases, and the junction held 4 bases outside the gene matches. The germline V gene has CDR1 SNHLY and CDR2 FYNNEI. CDR3 loop: CASSTTGVQETQYF. As DNA, the CDR3 is TGTGCCAGCAGTACGACAGGGGTACAAGAGACCCAGTACTTC.

The chain employs TRBV20-1 and TRBJ1-4; D is possibly TRBD1 (5 bases). Trimming took 8 bases from V and 8 from J, leaving 15 bases between them. This CDR3 comprises 12 residues. Germline loops: CDR1 DFQATT, CDR2 SNEGSKA (reference sequence). The chain's CDR3 is CSSQGSGEKLFF. The CDR3 DNA sequence: TGCAGTTCTCAGGGTTCGGGGGAAAAACTGTTTTTT.

This clonotype was counted many times. V gene TRBV5-5 combines with J gene TRBJ1-5, with a possible D match to TRBD1 (6 bases). V shed 4 bases and J shed 3 bases, with 17 bases lying between them. The germline V gene encodes CDR1 SGHKS and CDR2 YYEKEE (reference sequence). There are 16 residues in the CDR3. DNA of the CDR3: TGTGCCAGCAGCCCAACAGGGTTTGGGAACAATCAGCCCCAGCATTTT. Its translation: CASSPTGFGNNQPQHF.

In the case of this clonotype: A much larger clone differs from this one at a single base, so this may be a read error. The chain joins TRBV2 to TRBJ1-6; tentatively, D is TRBD1 (6 bases). The length of the CDR3 is 15 residues. V dropped 0 bases and J dropped 7 bases, with 10 bases sitting between them. The germline gives CDR1 SNHLY, CDR2 FYNNEI. Here the CDR3 reads CASSEAGAPNSPLHF. The CDR3 DNA sequence: TGTGCCAGCAGTGAAGCGGGGGCCCCGAATTCACCCCTCCACTTT.

This chain joins TRBV7-9 and TRBJ2-2, with 7 nucleotides matching TRBD2. The CDR3 is 16 residues long. Per germline, CDR1 SEHNR and CDR2 FQNEAQ (reference sequence). V lost 5 bases to trimming and J lost 4 bases; unmatched junction nucleotides: 10. The CDR3 region has the DNA TGTGCCAGCAGCAATGGACTAGTGGGGAGCACCGGGGAGCTGTTTTTT. The encoded protein is CASSNGLVGSTGELFF. Full variable domain (missing parts from reference TRBV7-9 and TRBJ2-2): DTGVSQNPRHKITKRGQNVTFRCDPISEHNRLYWYRQTLGQGPEFLTYFQNEAQLEKSRLLSDRFSAERPKGSFSTLEIQRTEQGDSAMYLCASSNGLVGSTGELFFGEGSRLTVL.

The rearrangement joins TRBV6-5 to TRBJ1-2; possible D gene TRBD1, 6 bases. The V and J ends lost 5 bases and 8 bases respectively, with 24 bases between them. This CDR3 is built from 16 residues. The germline V gene encodes CDR1 MNHEY and CDR2 SVGAGI. The CDR3 sequence: CASSLLRGARIEGYTF. In nucleotides, the CDR3 is TGTGCCAGCAGTCTACTTAGGGGGGCGCGGATTGAGGGCTACACCTTC.

The chain recombines TRBV13 with TRBJ1-5; TRBD1 agrees at 8 bases. The V gene end was trimmed by 8 bases and the J gene end by 6 bases; junction bases not matched to a gene: 9. In germline, CDR1 is PRHDT, CDR2 FYEKMQ (reference sequence). CDR3 length: 14 amino acids. CDR3 nucleotides: TGTGCCAGCCCGGACAGGGTGCTAGGTCAGCCCCAGCATTTT. Its translation: CASPDRVLGQPQHF.

The chain couples TRBV5-1 to TRBJ1-1, with D unclear. V was pared by 4 bases and J by 10 bases, with 17 bases between. The CDR3 consists of 13 residues. In germline, CDR1 is SGHRS, CDR2 YFSETQ. CDR3 coding DNA: TGCGCCAGCAGCCTGGACTTGACCGGCGGAGCTTTCTTT. Its translation: CASSLDLTGGAFF.

The gene calls are TRBV24-1 and TRBJ2-7; 8 nucleotides align to TRBD1. After removal of 4 bases from V and 0 bases from J, the junction contained 4 bases not matched to a gene. The CDR3 has 15 residues. CDR1 KGHDR and CDR2 SFDVKD come from the germline V gene. CDR3 sequence reads: CATSDGQGFSYEQYF. CDR3 nucleotides: TGTGCCACCAGTGACGGACAGGGATTCTCCTACGAGCAGTACTTC.

In DNA, the CDR3 is TGCAGTGCTCGCGTAAGGTACGAGCAGTACTTC. Amino acid sequence: CSARVRYEQYF. The chain combines TRBV20-1 with TRBJ2-7, with D unclear. Trimming stripped 5 bases from V and 4 bases from J, with 9 bases between. This CDR3 is 11 amino acids long. The germline V gene has CDR1 DFQATT and CDR2 SNEGSKA (reference sequence).